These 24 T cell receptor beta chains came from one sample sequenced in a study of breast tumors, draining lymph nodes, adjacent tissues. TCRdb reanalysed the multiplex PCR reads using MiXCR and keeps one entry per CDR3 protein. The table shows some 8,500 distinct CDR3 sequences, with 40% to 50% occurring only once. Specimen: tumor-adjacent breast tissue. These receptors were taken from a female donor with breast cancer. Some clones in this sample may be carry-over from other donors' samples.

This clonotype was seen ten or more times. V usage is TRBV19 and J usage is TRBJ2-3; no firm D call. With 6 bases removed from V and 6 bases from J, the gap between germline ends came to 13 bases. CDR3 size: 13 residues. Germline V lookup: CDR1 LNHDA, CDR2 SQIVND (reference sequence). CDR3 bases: TGTGCCAGTAGCCCCTCACCCGGGGATACGCAGTATTTT. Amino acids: CASSPSPGDTQYF.

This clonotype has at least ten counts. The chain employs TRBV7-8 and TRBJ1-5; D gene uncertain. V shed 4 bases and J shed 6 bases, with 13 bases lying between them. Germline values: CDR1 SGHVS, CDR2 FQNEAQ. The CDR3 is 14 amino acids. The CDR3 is CASSSGPSVQPQHF. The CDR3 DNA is TGTGCCAGCAGCTCGGGCCCCTCGGTTCAGCCCCAGCATTTT.

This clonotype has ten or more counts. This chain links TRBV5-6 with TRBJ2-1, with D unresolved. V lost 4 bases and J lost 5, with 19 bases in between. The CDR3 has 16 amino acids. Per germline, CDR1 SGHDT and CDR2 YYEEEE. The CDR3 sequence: CASSPNLGRKDNEQFF. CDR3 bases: TGTGCCAGCAGCCCCAACTTAGGTCGAAAAGACAATGAGCAGTTCTTC.

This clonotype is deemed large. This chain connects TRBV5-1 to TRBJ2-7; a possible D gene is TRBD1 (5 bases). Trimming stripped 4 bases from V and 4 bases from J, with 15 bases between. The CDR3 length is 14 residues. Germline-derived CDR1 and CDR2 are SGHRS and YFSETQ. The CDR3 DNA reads TGCGCCAGCAGCCCCTTGGGGCCTGTATACGAGCAGTACTTC. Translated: CASSPLGPVYEQYF.

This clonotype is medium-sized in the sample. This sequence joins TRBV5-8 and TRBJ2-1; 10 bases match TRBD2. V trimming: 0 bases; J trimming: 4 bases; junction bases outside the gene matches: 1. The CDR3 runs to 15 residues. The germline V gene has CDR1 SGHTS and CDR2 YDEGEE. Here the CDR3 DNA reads TGTGCCAGCAGCTTGGGTAGCGGGAGGTACAATGAGCAGTTCTTC. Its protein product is CASSLGSGRYNEQFF.

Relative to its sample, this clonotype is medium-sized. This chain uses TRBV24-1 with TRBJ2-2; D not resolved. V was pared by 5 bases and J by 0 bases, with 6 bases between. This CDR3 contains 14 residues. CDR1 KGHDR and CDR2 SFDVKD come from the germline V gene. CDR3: CATSVGANTGELFF. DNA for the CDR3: TGTGCCACCAGTGTTGGGGCGAACACCGGGGAGCTGTTTTTT.

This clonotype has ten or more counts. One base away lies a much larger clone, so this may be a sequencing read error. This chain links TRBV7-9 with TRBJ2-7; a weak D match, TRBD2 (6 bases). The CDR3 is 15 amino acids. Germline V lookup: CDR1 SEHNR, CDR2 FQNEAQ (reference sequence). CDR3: CASSLAGGSAYEQYF. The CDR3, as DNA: TGTGCCAGCAGCTTAGCAGGAGGGTCTGCCTACGAGCAATACTTC. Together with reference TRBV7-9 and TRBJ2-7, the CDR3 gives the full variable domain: DTGVSQNPRHKITKRGQNVTFRCDPISEHNRLYWYRQTLGQGPEFLTYFQNEAQLEKSRLLSDRFSAERPKGSFSTLEIQRTEQGDSAMYLCASSLAGGSAYEQYFGPGTRLTVT.

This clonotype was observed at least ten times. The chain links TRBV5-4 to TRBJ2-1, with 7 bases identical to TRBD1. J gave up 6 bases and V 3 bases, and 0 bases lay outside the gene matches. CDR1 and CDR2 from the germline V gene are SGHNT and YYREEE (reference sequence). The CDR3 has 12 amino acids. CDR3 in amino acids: CASSWDSNEQFF. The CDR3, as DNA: TGTGCCAGCAGCTGGGACAGCAATGAGCAGTTCTTC.

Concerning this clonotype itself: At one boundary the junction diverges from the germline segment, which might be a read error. The CDR3 protein is CASSLGTSPRNERFF. The CDR3 nucleotides read TGCGCCAGCAGCCTAGGGACTAGCCCGCGGAATGAGCGGTTCTTC. This sequence joins TRBV5-1 and TRBJ2-1, with 9 bases identical to TRBD2. This CDR3 has 15 amino acids. Germline values: CDR1 SGHRS, CDR2 YFSETQ.

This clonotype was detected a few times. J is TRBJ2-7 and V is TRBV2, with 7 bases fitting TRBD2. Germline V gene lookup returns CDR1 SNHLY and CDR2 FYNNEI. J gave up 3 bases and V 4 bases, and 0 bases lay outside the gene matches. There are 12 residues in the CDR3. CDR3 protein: CASSGEGYEQYF. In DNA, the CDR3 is TGTGCCAGCAGTGGGGAGGGCTACGAGCAGTACTTC. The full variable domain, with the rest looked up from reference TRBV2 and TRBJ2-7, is EPEVTQTPSHQVTQMGQEVILRCVPISNHLYFYWYRQILGQKVEFLVSFYNNEISEKSEIFDDQFSVERPDGSNFTLKIRSTKLEDSAMYFCASSGEGYEQYFGPGTRLTVT.

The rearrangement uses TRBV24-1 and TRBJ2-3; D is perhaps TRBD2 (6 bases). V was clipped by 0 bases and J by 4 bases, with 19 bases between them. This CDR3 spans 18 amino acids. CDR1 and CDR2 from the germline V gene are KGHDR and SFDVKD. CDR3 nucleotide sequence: TGTGCCACCAGTGATTTGCCGCAGTCGACTAGAAAGGCAGATACGCAGTATTTT. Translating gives CATSDLPQSTRKADTQYF.

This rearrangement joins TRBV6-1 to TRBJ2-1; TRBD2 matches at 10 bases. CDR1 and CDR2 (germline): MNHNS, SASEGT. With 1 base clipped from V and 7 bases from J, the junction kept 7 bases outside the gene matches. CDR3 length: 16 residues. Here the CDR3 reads CASSEGTLAGVNEQFF. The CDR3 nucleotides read TGTGCCAGCAGTGAAGGGACCCTAGCGGGAGTGAATGAGCAGTTCTTC.

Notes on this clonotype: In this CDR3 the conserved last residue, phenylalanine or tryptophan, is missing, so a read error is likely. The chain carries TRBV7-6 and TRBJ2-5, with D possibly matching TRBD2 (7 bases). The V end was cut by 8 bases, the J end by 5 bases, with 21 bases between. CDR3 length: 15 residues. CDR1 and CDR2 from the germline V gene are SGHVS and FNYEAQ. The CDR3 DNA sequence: TGTGCCAGCGGCAGGGGAGGGGGGGGCCAGGAGACCCAGTACTAC. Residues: CASGRGGGGQETQYY.

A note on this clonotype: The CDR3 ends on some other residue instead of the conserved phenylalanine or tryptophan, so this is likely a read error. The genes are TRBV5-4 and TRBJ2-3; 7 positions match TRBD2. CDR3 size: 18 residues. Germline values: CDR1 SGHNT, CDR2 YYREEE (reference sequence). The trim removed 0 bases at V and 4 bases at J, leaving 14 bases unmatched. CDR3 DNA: TGTGCCAGCAGCTTGGACATGAAAGCGGGGCTTAGTGCAGATACGCAGTATCTT. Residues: CASSLDMKAGLSADTQYL.

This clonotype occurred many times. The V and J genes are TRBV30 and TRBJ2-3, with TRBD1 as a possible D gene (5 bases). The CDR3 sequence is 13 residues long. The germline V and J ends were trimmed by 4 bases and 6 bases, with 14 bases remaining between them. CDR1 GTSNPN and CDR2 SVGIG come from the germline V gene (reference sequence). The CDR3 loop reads CAWTRQPGDTQYF. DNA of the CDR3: TGTGCCTGGACCCGACAGCCCGGGGATACGCAGTATTTT.

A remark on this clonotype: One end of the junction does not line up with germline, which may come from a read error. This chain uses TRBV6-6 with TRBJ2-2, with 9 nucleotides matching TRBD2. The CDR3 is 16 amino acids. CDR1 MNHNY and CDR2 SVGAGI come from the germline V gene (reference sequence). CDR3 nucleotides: TGTGCCAGCAGTTACAAGGTTCTAGCGGGAACCGGGGAGCAGTTTTTT. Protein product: CASSYKVLAGTGEQFF.

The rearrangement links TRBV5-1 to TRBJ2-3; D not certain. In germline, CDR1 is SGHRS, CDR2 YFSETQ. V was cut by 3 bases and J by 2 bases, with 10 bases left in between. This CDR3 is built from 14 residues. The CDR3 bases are TGCGCCAGCAGCTGGTCTTCCGACACAGATACGCAGTATTTT. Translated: CASSWSSDTDTQYF.

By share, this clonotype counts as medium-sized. The CDR3 loop reads CASSPDSWNSPLHF. CDR3 nucleotide sequence: TGTGCCAGTAGCCCGGACAGTTGGAATTCACCCCTCCACTTT. J is TRBJ1-6 and V is TRBV19; D perhaps matches TRBD1 (6 bases). Trimming stripped 6 bases from V and 7 bases from J, with 13 bases between. CDR1 and CDR2 (germline): LNHDA, SQIVND (reference sequence). This CDR3 has 14 amino acids.

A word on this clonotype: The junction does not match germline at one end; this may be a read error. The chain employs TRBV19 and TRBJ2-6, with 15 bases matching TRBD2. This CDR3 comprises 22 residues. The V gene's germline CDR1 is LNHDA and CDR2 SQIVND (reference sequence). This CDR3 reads CASSTRAQRTSGRASGANVPTF. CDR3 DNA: TGTGCCAGTAGTACTAGGGCTCAGAGGACTAGCGGGAGGGCATCTGGGGCCAACGTCCCGACTTTC.

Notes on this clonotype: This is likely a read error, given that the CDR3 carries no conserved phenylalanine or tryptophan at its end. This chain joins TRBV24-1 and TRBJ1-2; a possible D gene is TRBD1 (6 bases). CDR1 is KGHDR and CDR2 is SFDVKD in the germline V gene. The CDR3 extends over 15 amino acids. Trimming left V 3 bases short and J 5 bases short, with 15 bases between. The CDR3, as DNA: TGTGCCACCAGTGATGTGACAAGGGGGGCTTATGGCTACACCCTC. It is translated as CATSDVTRGAYGYTL.

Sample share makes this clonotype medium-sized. The CDR3: CATSRDLGQSYEQYF. The CDR3, as DNA: TGTGCCACCAGCAGAGACCTGGGACAATCCTACGAGCAGTACTTC. This chain connects TRBV15 to TRBJ2-7; weak D call: TRBD1 (6 bases). The germline gives CDR1 LNHNV, CDR2 YYDKDF (reference sequence). With 0 bases removed from V and 1 base from J, the gap between germline ends came to 10 bases. The CDR3 consists of 15 residues.

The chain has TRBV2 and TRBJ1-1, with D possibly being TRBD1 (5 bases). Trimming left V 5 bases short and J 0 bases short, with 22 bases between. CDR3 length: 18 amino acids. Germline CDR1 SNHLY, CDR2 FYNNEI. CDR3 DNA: TGTGCCAGCAGTACCCACCCTAAACCGGAGGACATGAACACTGAAGCTTTCTTT. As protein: CASSTHPKPEDMNTEAFF.

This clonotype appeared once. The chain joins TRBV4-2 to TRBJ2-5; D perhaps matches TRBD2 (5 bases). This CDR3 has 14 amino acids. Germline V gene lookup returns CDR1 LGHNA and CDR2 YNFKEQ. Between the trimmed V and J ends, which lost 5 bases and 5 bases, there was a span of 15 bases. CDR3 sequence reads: CASSASEARETQYF. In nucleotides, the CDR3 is TGTGCCAGCAGCGCCTCGGAGGCCCGGGAGACCCAGTACTTC.

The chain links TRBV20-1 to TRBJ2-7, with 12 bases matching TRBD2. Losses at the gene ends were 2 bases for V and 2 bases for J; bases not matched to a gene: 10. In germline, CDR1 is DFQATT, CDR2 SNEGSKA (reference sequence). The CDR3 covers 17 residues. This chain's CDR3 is CSARTRETSGRPYEQYF. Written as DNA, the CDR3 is TGCAGTGCTAGAACTCGGGAGACTAGCGGGAGACCCTACGAGCAGTACTTC.